A selection of T cell receptor beta chains follows, all from one sample in a study of blood T cell repertoires in COVID-19. Assay: immunoSEQ multiplex PCR; the TCRdb copy retains only in-frame clones and omits some. Counted here are about 300,000 clones, around 89% occurring once; the ten biggest clones make up 5% to 7.5%. Sequencing was performed on peripheral blood. These receptors all come from a man aged 18 to 29 who had recovered from COVID-19. CDR3s include the opening cysteine and the closing phenylalanine or tryptophan. The D gene is left open where the match is weak. Clone size is not always given. Where it is, it says once, few, many or a class for expanded clones.

j_call d_call clone_size v_call cdr3_nt cdr3_aa
TRBJ2-7 TRBD1 - TRBV6-1 TGTGCCAGCAGTGAACGGGGGACAGGTCCCCTGGGGGAGCAGTACTTC CASSERGTGPLGEQYF
TRBJ2-7 TRBD1 - TRBV6-5 TGTGCCGCCTGGGGGACAGGGGACGAGCAGTACTTC CAAWGTGDEQYF
TRBJ2-7 - - TRBV3-1/TRBV3-2 TGTGCCAGCAGCGTACGCGGCGCCTACGAGCAGTACTTC CASSVRGAYEQYF
TRBJ2-7 TRBD2 - TRBV4-2 TGTGCCAGCAGCCCGTACGCTAGCGGGGAGTACGAGCAGTACTTC CASSPYASGEYEQYF
TRBJ2-3 - - TRBV5-1 TGCGCCAGCAGCTTGGACGTCAGGGGAGTAAATACGCAGTATTTT CASSLDVRGVNTQYF
TRBJ2-1 TRBD2 once TRBV25-1 TGTGCCAGCAGTGAAGCTCGTTTAGCGGGGGATCGAAATGAGCAGTTCTTC CASSEARLAGDRNEQFF
TRBJ2-1 TRBD1 few TRBV5-1 TGCGCCAGCAGATCGACAGGGACCAGTCTGAGTGAGCAGTTCTTC CASRSTGTSLSEQFF
TRBJ1-6 - - TRBV4-1 TGCGCCAGCAGCCATATAGATAGCTTAGGCCGTTTAAATTCACCCCTCCACTTT CASSHIDSLGRLNSPLHF
TRBJ2-1 - - TRBV7-9 TGTGCCAGCAGCTTCAAGGGACTTGACAATGAGCAGTTCTTC CASSFKGLDNEQFF
TRBJ2-7 TRBD1 - TRBV6-1 TGTGCCAGCAGTTCAGGGACAGGCCCCTACGAGCAGTACTTC CASSSGTGPYEQYF
TRBJ2-7 TRBD1 - TRBV6-2/TRBV6-3 TGTGCCAGCAGTTGGGACAGGGGACTTACCTTCTCCTACGAGCAGTACTTC CASSWDRGLTFSYEQYF
TRBJ1-3 TRBD1 - TRBV7-8 TGTGCCAGCAGCTCGGACAGGGCAAACACCATATATTTT CASSSDRANTIYF
TRBJ1-1 - - TRBV3-1/TRBV3-2 TGTGCCAGCAGCCCGGGACACCCGAACACTGAAGCTTTCTTT CASSPGHPNTEAFF
TRBJ2-5 TRBD2 - TRBV3-1/TRBV3-2 TGTGCCAGCAGCTCCGGGACTAGCGGTTTAGAGACCCAGTACTTC CASSSGTSGLETQYF
TRBJ1-4 - - TRBV7-9 TGTGCCAGCAGCTTGGAGGGGACGGGTGAAAAACTGTTTTTT CASSLEGTGEKLFF
TRBJ1-1 TRBD1 - TRBV5-5 TGTGCCAGCAGCTTGCTTGGGGACAGGGGGAACACTGAAGCTTTCTTT CASSLLGDRGNTEAFF
TRBJ2-1 TRBD2 - TRBV27 TGTGCCAGCAGTTCCCTAGCGGGACTGAAGGATGAGCAGTTCTTC CASSSLAGLKDEQFF
TRBJ2-5 - - TRBV5-1 TGCGCCAGCAGCTTCGGGGAGGAGACCCAGTACTTC CASSFGEETQYF
TRBJ2-7 - - TRBV21-1 TGTGCCAGCACCACCCGAAGGTCCCTAGCGGGAGGAAAGGAGCAGTACTTC CASTTRRSLAGGKEQYF
TRBJ1-1 - - TRBV7-8 TGTGCCAGCAGCTTACACATGAACACTGAAGCTTTCTTT CASSLHMNTEAFF
TRBJ1-5 - - TRBV10-3 TGTGCCACCCAACAGGGCTTGGAAAGGAATCAGCCCCAGCATTTT CATQQGLERNQPQHF
TRBJ2-5 - - TRBV18 TGTGCCAGCTCACTTCTGGCCCAAGAGACCCAGTACTTC CASSLLAQETQYF
TRBJ1-1 - - TRBV29-1 TGCAGCGTTCAGGCGGGGCCAGATGGTAACACTGAAGCTTTCTTT CSVQAGPDGNTEAFF
TRBJ2-1 TRBD1 - TRBV19 TGTGCCAGTACTACCCAGGGGGTATTTAACGTCTATGAGCAGTTCTTC CASTTQGVFNVYEQFF
TRBJ2-7 TRBD2 - TRBV28 TGTGCCAGCAGCCCCCCGGGGGGAACTAACTACGAGCAGTACTTC CASSPPGGTNYEQYF
TRBJ2-2 TRBD1 - TRBV7-2 TGTGCCAGCAGCCTTACAGGGGGCACCGGGGAGCTGTTTTTT CASSLTGGTGELFF
TRBJ2-7 TRBD2 - TRBV5-6 TGTGCCAGCAGCTTGGGAAGGACTAGCGGGAGTTCCTACGAGCAGTACTTC CASSLGRTSGSSYEQYF
TRBJ1-1 - - TRBV4-1 TGCGCCAGCAGCCAAGAACCTCGGGGAATCGGGAACACTGAAGCTTTCTTT CASSQEPRGIGNTEAFF
TRBJ1-2 - - TRBV12-5 TGTGCTAGTGGTTTGGCGGAGAATAGCCGGGACTATGGCTACACCTTC CASGLAENSRDYGYTF
TRBJ1-2 - - TRBV4-1 TGCGCCAGCAGCCAATTCCAGGCGGGGATGGTTAACTATGGCTACACCTTC CASSQFQAGMVNYGYTF
TRBJ2-6 TRBD1 - TRBV11-1 TGTGCCAGCAGTTGGGACAGGGCTGGGGCCAACGTCCTGACTTTC CASSWDRAGANVLTF
TRBJ2-7 TRBD2 - TRBV5-1 TGCGCCAGCAGCTTGACCAAAGGACTAGCGGGAGGCTCCTACGAGCAGTACTTC CASSLTKGLAGGSYEQYF
TRBJ2-1 - - TRBV19 TGTGCCAGTAGTCAGTTATCCTACAATGAGCAGTTCTTC CASSQLSYNEQFF